This T cell receptor (beta chain) was captured by sequencing in a study of shared clonotypes between healthy human individuals. V lost 0 bases to trimming and J lost 6 bases; unmatched junction nucleotides: 4. Germline assignment: CDR1 SGDLS and CDR2 YYNGEE. The CDR3 consists of 15 residues. TCRdb keeps only in-frame clones here, not all; method: immunoSEQ multiplex PCR. Of approximately 470,000 clones listed, 60% to 80% are singletons. The chain couples TRBV9 to TRBJ2-1; 9 bases match TRBD2. Specimen: PBMCs. The receptor comes from a woman aged 40 to 49 in good health. Some clones in this sample may be carry-over from other donors' samples. The CDR3 is CASSVGGRGINEQFF. CDR3 nucleotides: TGTGCCAGCAGCGTAGGCGGGAGGGGAATCAATGAGCAGTTCTTC. The variable domain in full, completed from reference TRBV9 and TRBJ2-1, reads DSGVTQTPKHLITATGQRVTLRCSPRSGDLSVYWYQQSLDQGLQFLIQYYNGEERAKGNILERFSAQQFPDLHSELNLSSLELGDSALYFCASSVGGRGINEQFFGPGTRLTVL.